Presented here are 30 T cell receptor beta chains from one specimen sequenced in a study of T cell responses to AZD1222 COVID-19 vaccine. The repertoire was sequenced with immunoSEQ multiplex PCR; TCRdb's copy has only in-frame clones and lacks some. The data contain around 150,000 clones, over 80% of them singletons. The sequencing used peripheral blood, collected 28 days after the second AZD1222 dose. Every receptor here comes from an adult who received the AZD1222 COVID-19 vaccine.

The chain links TRBV2 to TRBJ2-7; 7 positions agree with TRBD1. The CDR3 is 16 residues long. The germline V gene encodes CDR1 SNHLY and CDR2 FYNNEI. Trimming removed 8 bases from V and 4 bases from J; junction bases left unmatched: 17. CDR3 sequence: CASVEVGDREIYEQYF. The CDR3 DNA reads TGTGCCAGCGTTGAAGTGGGGGACAGAGAAATTTACGAGCAGTACTTC.

The chain combines TRBV19 with TRBJ2-7; D possibly corresponds to TRBD1 (6 bases). The CDR3 extends over 14 amino acids. Trimming took off 4 bases at V and 2 bases at J, with 12 bases between the two ends. From germline, CDR1 is LNHDA and CDR2 SQIVND (reference sequence). In DNA form, the CDR3 reads TGTGCCAGTAGTACAACCGGGACAACCTACGAGCAGTACTTC. This gives the protein CASSTTGTTYEQYF.

The J gene is TRBJ2-1, the V gene TRBV27; TRBD2 matches 7 bases. V lost 6 bases, J lost 9 bases, and 23 bases stayed unmatched. CDR3 length: 18 amino acids. Germline lookup yields CDR1 MNHEY and CDR2 SMNVEV (reference sequence). CDR3 region: CASSVRGLEGFALGEQFF. DNA for the CDR3: TGTGCCAGCAGCGTAAGAGGACTAGAGGGCTTTGCGTTGGGTGAGCAGTTCTTC.

The rearrangement joins TRBV6-5 to TRBJ1-5, with TRBD1 identical over 7 bases. J lost 4 bases, V lost 6 bases, and 9 bases had no gene match. Germline CDR1 is MNHEY and CDR2 is SVGAGI. The CDR3 runs to 15 residues. The CDR3 is CASRSGGTVNQPQHF. DNA of the CDR3: TGTGCCAGCAGGTCCGGGGGGACAGTAAATCAGCCCCAGCATTTT.

This clone was seen just once. The gene calls are TRBV7-9 and TRBJ1-1, with 7 positions matching TRBD1. The CDR3 spans 14 residues. Germline V gene data show CDR1 as SEHNR and CDR2 as FQNEAQ (reference sequence). The trim removed 6 bases at V and 1 base at J, leaving 5 bases unmatched. The DNA for the CDR3 is TGTGCCAGCAGAAGAGGGGGCGAGAACACTGAAGCTTTCTTT. Amino acid sequence: CASRRGGENTEAFF.

The chain uses TRBV2 and TRBJ1-3; D is unresolved. CDR3 length equals 13 residues. With 1 base removed from V and 5 bases from J, the gap between germline ends came to 6 bases. In germline, CDR1 is SNHLY, CDR2 FYNNEI. CDR3 protein: CASSEGQRNTIYF. CDR3 nucleotides: TGTGCCAGCAGTGAAGGGCAGCGAAACACCATATATTTT.

The genes are TRBV2 and TRBJ2-1, with D possibly being TRBD1 (6 bases). The CDR3 is 15 amino acids. Trimming shortened V by 11 bases and J by 4 bases, and 21 bases separated the two germline ends. CDR1 and CDR2 (germline): SNHLY, FYNNEI. Here the CDR3 DNA reads TGTGCCTCAGCAGAACAGGGCTTAAGTTACAATGAGCAGTTCTTC. It translates to CASAEQGLSYNEQFF.

The chain recombines TRBV20-1 with TRBJ2-7, with D perhaps TRBD2 (6 bases). V was pared by 3 bases and J by 4 bases, with 13 bases between. From germline, CDR1 is DFQATT and CDR2 SNEGSKA (reference sequence). The CDR3 sequence is 13 residues long. This chain's CDR3 is CSASVQGGYEQYF. The DNA of the CDR3 is TGCAGTGCTAGTGTCCAGGGAGGTTACGAGCAGTACTTC.

The V call is TRBV14, the J call TRBJ1-2, with D possibly TRBD1 on 6 matching bases. The CDR3 covers 13 residues. Germline V CDR1 and CDR2: SGHDN, FVKESK. V lost 1 base and J 7 bases, leaving 10 bases between the germline ends. The CDR3 sequence: CASSQARGGGYTF. In DNA, the CDR3 is TGTGCCAGCAGCCAAGCCAGGGGCGGTGGCTACACCTTC.

V gene TRBV7-9 combines with J gene TRBJ1-5, with D tentatively TRBD1 (5 bases). Germline lookup yields CDR1 SEHNR and CDR2 FQNEAQ (reference sequence). V lost 3 bases and J 5 bases, leaving 8 bases between the germline ends. The CDR3 is 13 amino acids. The CDR3 nucleotides are TGTGCCAGCAGCTTCCGGGGGGATCAGCCCCAGCATTTT. Translated, it gives CASSFRGDQPQHF.

J is TRBJ2-1 and V is TRBV10-3; 7 nucleotides line up with TRBD2. The junction had 12 bases not matched to a gene; V was cut back by 4 bases and J by 12 bases. The germline V gene has CDR1 ENHRY and CDR2 SYGVKD. The CDR3 length is 14 residues. The CDR3 is CAISGARSSGGQFF. In DNA, the CDR3 is TGTGCCATCAGTGGGGCTCGATCCTCGGGGGGGCAGTTCTTC.

J is TRBJ1-2 and V is TRBV19, with TRBD1 as a possible D gene (5 bases). The CDR3 consists of 14 residues. CDR1 and CDR2 from the germline V gene are LNHDA and SQIVND (reference sequence). V dropped 4 bases and J dropped 5 bases, with 14 bases sitting between them. CDR3 loop: CASSSNGGGYGYTF. The CDR3, as DNA: TGTGCCAGTAGTAGCAACGGGGGAGGGTATGGCTACACCTTC.

The rearrangement joins TRBV11-2 to TRBJ1-2; no clear D gene. Germline V gives CDR1 SGHAT, CDR2 FQNNGV. V was cut by 2 bases and J by 4 bases, with 14 bases left in between. The CDR3 contains 15 residues. This chain's CDR3 is CASSLTPGSFYGYTF. CDR3 coding DNA: TGTGCCAGCAGCTTAACCCCGGGGTCCTTCTATGGCTACACCTTC. The variable domain in full, with the rest retrieved from reference TRBV11-2 and TRBJ1-2, is EAGVAQSPRYKIIEKRQSVAFWCNPISGHATLYWYQQILGQGPKLLIQFQNNGVVDDSQLPKDRFSAERLKGVDSTLKIQPAKLEDSAVYLCASSLTPGSFYGYTFGSGTRLTVV.

This chain uses TRBV4-1 with TRBJ1-2; no clear D. The germline CDR1 and CDR2 sequences are MGHRA and YSYEKL. Trimming cost V 1 base and J 5 bases, with 14 bases left between them. The CDR3 is 15 residues long. The CDR3 loop is CASSQVPGTLYGYTF. The CDR3 DNA reads as TGCGCCAGCAGCCAAGTGCCGGGAACCCTTTATGGCTACACCTTC.

The chain couples TRBV3-1 (or the pseudogene TRBV3-2) to TRBJ2-7; 9 bases match TRBD1. The V gene's germline CDR1 is LGHDT and CDR2 YNNKEL (reference sequence). Trimming at V came to 4 bases and at J to 0 bases, leaving 1 base not matched to a gene. This CDR3 spans 14 amino acids. The CDR3 spells CASSRQGVSYEQYF. The CDR3, as DNA: TGTGCCAGCAGCCGACAGGGGGTCTCCTACGAGCAGTACTTC.

This clone was found once. The chain is built from TRBV7-8 and TRBJ1-1, with D possibly matching TRBD1 (5 bases). Per the germline V gene, CDR1 is SGHVS and CDR2 is FQNEAQ. Deletions cut 6 bases from V and 3 bases from J, with 14 bases between. The CDR3 has 14 residues. The CDR3 protein is CASRSGGIYTEAFF. Written as DNA, the CDR3 is TGTGCCAGCAGGTCTGGGGGGATATACACTGAAGCTTTCTTT.

The chain carries TRBV2 and TRBJ1-2; weak D call: TRBD1 (6 bases). The germline V and J ends were trimmed by 4 bases and 8 bases, with 17 bases remaining between them. The CDR3 length is 14 residues. Germline CDR1 is SNHLY and CDR2 is FYNNEI. This CDR3 is CASSVKQGSSGYTF. The CDR3 region has the DNA TGTGCCAGCAGTGTTAAGCAGGGGAGTAGCGGCTACACCTTC.

This clone was seen just once. The gene calls are TRBV12-3 or TRBV12-4 and TRBJ2-1; tentatively, D is TRBD2 (6 bases). V was pared by 6 bases and J by 4 bases, with 10 bases between. This CDR3 has 13 residues. The CDR3 DNA sequence: TGTGCCAGCAGGTCGGAGGGGTACAATGAGCAGTTCTTC. Translated: CASRSEGYNEQFF.

This chain links TRBV6-5 with TRBJ1-2; D gene uncertain. CDR1 and CDR2 from the germline V gene are MNHEY and SVGAGI. This CDR3 region has 12 residues. V lost 2 bases, J lost 7 bases, and 8 bases lay in between. The CDR3 nucleotides read TGTGCCAGCAGTTACGGTGTTGGTGGCTACACCTTC. Translating gives CASSYGVGGYTF.

The V and J genes are TRBV6-1 and TRBJ1-1; a weak D match, TRBD1 (6 bases). Deletions cut 0 bases from V and 11 bases from J, with 10 bases between. The germline V gene encodes CDR1 MNHNS and CDR2 SASEGT. The CDR3 spans 12 residues. The CDR3 loop reads CASSEAPRGAFF. CDR3 coding DNA: TGTGCCAGCAGTGAAGCGCCTAGGGGGGCTTTCTTT.

The chain is built from TRBV7-9 and TRBJ2-1; D possibly corresponds to TRBD1 (6 bases). Germline loops: CDR1 SEHNR, CDR2 FQNEAQ (reference sequence). The V end was cut by 0 bases, the J end by 7 bases, with 13 bases between. The CDR3 is made up of 15 amino acids. Here the CDR3 reads CASSLAQFTGNEQFF. DNA for the CDR3: TGTGCCAGCAGCTTAGCCCAATTTACAGGGAATGAGCAGTTCTTC.

The V and J genes are TRBV6-6 and TRBJ1-6; 8 nucleotides align to TRBD1. This CDR3 region has 16 residues. Germline lookup yields CDR1 MNHNY and CDR2 SVGAGI (reference sequence). J was trimmed by 8 bases and V by 6 bases; bases with no gene match: 12. In DNA, the CDR3 is TGTGCCAGCAGCTACGGACAGGGCGGGGGTTATTCACCCCTCCACTTT. This gives the protein CASSYGQGGGYSPLHF.

Here the CDR3 DNA reads TGTGCCAGCAGCCCTCGTCAGGGGGGCTCACCCCTCCACTTT. Translated, it gives CASSPRQGGSPLHF. The chain joins TRBV11-3 to TRBJ1-6; TRBD1 matches 7 bases. CDR3 length: 14 residues. Germline-derived CDR1 and CDR2 are SGHNT and YENEEA. V trimming: 5 bases; J trimming: 10 bases; junction bases outside the gene matches: 8.

The chain couples TRBV7-9 to TRBJ2-1; D not resolved. Trimming stripped 3 bases from V and 8 bases from J, with 8 bases between. The V gene's germline CDR1 is SEHNR and CDR2 FQNEAQ (reference sequence). The CDR3 sequence is 12 residues long. DNA for the CDR3: TGTGCCAGCAGCTTCAGTCGCGATGAGCAGTTCTTC. It yields the protein CASSFSRDEQFF.

The chain uses TRBV6-2 or TRBV6-3 and TRBJ2-3, with 15 positions matching TRBD2. The V segment lost 5 bases and the J segment 2 bases; nucleotides outside the gene matches: 11. Germline-derived CDR1 and CDR2 are MNHEY and SVGEGT. The CDR3 has 19 amino acids. CDR3 in DNA: TGTGCCAGCAGTACCTCGGGACTAGCGGGGGGCCGATTCACAGATACGCAGTATTTT. Amino acid sequence: CASSTSGLAGGRFTDTQYF.

The chain couples TRBV19 to TRBJ1-2; 8 bases are a match to TRBD1. Looked up from germline, CDR1 is LNHDA and CDR2 is SQIVND (reference sequence). The V and J ends lost 7 bases and 1 base, in that order; junction bases with no gene match: 11. There are 16 residues in the CDR3. Written as DNA, the CDR3 is TGTGCCAGTACGGGCAACCGGGACAGGCATAACTATGGCTACACCTTC. It is translated as CASTGNRDRHNYGYTF. The variable domain in full, completed from reference TRBV19 and TRBJ1-2, reads DGGITQSPKYLFRKEGQNVTLSCEQNLNHDAMYWYRQDPGQGLRLIYYSQIVNDFQKGDIAEGYSVSREKKESFPLTVTSAQKNPTAFYLCASTGNRDRHNYGYTFGSGTRLTVV.

The chain carries TRBV24-1 and TRBJ1-1; D may be TRBD1 (5 bases). Trimming took 12 bases from V and 4 from J, leaving 17 bases between them. There are 13 residues in the CDR3. Germline V lookup: CDR1 KGHDR, CDR2 SFDVKD. The CDR3 is CAARRGGSTEAFF. The CDR3 DNA sequence: TGTGCCGCCCGGCGGGGCGGAAGCACTGAAGCTTTCTTT.

This clone has just one count. The gene calls are TRBV18 and TRBJ1-6, with TRBD1 identical over 10 bases. J lost 6 bases, V lost 3 bases, and 5 bases had no gene match. CDR3 length: 16 amino acids. The germline CDR1 and CDR2 sequences are KGHSH and LQKENI. DNA for the CDR3: TGTGCCAGCTCACCTTTGACAGGGGGCGCTAATTCACCCCTCCACTTT. It codes for CASSPLTGGANSPLHF.

The count of this clone is one. This CDR3 is CASSLREAGANVLTF. The CDR3 DNA follows: TGTGCCAGCAGCCTACGGGAGGCTGGGGCCAACGTCCTGACTTTC. The chain uses TRBV7-9 and TRBJ2-6; 7 bases line up with TRBD2. The germline CDR1 and CDR2 sequences are SEHNR and FQNEAQ (reference sequence). The CDR3 length is 15 residues. The V segment lost 5 bases and the J segment 2 bases; nucleotides outside the gene matches: 3.

The J gene is TRBJ1-5, the V gene TRBV19; D ambiguous. Germline V gene lookup returns CDR1 LNHDA and CDR2 SQIVND (reference sequence). V was trimmed by 0 bases and J by 5 bases, leaving 11 bases between them. The CDR3 loop spans 15 amino acids. CDR3 residues: CASSIDPNFDQPQHF. The CDR3 region has the DNA TGTGCCAGTAGTATAGATCCGAATTTCGATCAGCCCCAGCATTTT. The full variable domain, its missing parts supplied by reference TRBV19 and TRBJ1-5, is DGGITQSPKYLFRKEGQNVTLSCEQNLNHDAMYWYRQDPGQGLRLIYYSQIVNDFQKGDIAEGYSVSREKKESFPLTVTSAQKNPTAFYLCASSIDPNFDQPQHFGDGTRLSIL.